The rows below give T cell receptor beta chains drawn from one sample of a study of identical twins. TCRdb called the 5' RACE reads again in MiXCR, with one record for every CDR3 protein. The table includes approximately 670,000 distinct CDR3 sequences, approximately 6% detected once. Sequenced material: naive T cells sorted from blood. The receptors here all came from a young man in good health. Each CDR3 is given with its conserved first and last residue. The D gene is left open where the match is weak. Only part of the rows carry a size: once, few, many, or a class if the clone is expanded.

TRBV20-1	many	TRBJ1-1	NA	CSASRDNRMNTEAFF	TGCAGTGCTAGCCGGGACAATAGAATGAACACTGAAGCTTTCTTT
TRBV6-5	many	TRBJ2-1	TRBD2	CASSYVGLADNNEQFF	TGTGCCAGCAGTTACGTCGGACTAGCTGACAACAATGAGCAGTTCTTC
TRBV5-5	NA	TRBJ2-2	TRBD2	CASSLRGIAGGPGELFF	TGTGCCAGCAGCTTGCGGGGTATAGCGGGAGGGCCCGGGGAGCTGTTTTTT
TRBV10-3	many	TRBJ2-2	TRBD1	CAISESQGAAGELFF	TGTGCCATCAGTGAAAGTCAGGGGGCCGCCGGGGAGCTGTTTTTT
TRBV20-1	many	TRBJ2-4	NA	CSASDGTVAKNIQYF	TGCAGTGCTAGCGACGGGACGGTAGCCAAAAACATTCAGTACTTC
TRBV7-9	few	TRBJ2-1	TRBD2	CASSLTQGTTTHEQFF	TGTGCCAGCAGCTTAACTCAAGGGACTACGACTCATGAGCAGTTCTTC
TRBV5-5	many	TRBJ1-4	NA	CASSSLQGQSNEKLFF	TGTGCCAGCAGCTCGCTACAGGGCCAGTCTAATGAAAAACTGTTTTTT
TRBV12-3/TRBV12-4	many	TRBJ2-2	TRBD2	CASTGLAGVNTGELFF	TGTGCCAGCACCGGACTAGCGGGAGTTAACACCGGGGAGCTGTTTTTT
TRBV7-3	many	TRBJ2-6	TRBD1	CASSARQGSTGANVLTF	TGTGCCAGCAGCGCCAGACAGGGGTCAACTGGGGCCAACGTCCTGACTTTC
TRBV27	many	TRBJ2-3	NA	CASRRGRYTDTQYF	TGTGCCTCGAGGAGGGGCCGTTACACAGATACGCAGTATTTT
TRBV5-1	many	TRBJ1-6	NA	CASSSGDKDSPLHF	TGCGCCAGCAGCTCGGGGGACAAGGATTCACCCCTCCACTTT
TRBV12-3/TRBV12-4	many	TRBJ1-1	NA	CASSLNGQMNTEAFF	TGTGCCAGCAGTTTAAACGGACAGATGAACACTGAAGCTTTCTTT
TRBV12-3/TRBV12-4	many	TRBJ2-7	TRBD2	CASSFLISGRYSYEQYF	TGTGCCAGCAGTTTCCTAATTAGCGGGAGGTACTCCTACGAGCAGTACTTC
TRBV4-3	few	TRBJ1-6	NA	CASSQDRGESPLHF	TGCGCCAGCAGCCAAGATAGGGGGGAGTCACCCCTCCACTTT
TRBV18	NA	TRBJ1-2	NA	CASSPGNSYGYTF	TGTGCCAGCTCACCGGGGAACAGCTATGGCTACACCTTC
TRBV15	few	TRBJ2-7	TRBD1	CATSREPGQGREQYF	TGTGCCACCAGCAGAGAACCGGGACAGGGCCGGGAGCAGTACTTC
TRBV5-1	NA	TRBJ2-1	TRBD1	CASSLDRGQGNEQFF	TGCGCCAGCAGCTTGGACAGGGGGCAGGGCAATGAGCAGTTCTTC
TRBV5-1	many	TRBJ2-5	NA	CASSLLPGQEETQYF	TGCGCCAGCAGCTTGCTTCCCGGTCAGGAAGAGACCCAGTACTTC
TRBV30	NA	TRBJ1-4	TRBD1	CAWSSTGGTNEKLFF	TGTGCCTGGAGTTCGACAGGGGGAACTAATGAAAAACTGTTTTTT
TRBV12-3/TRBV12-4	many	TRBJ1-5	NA	CASSRGLSNQPQHF	TGTGCCAGCAGCCGCGGACTGAGCAATCAGCCCCAGCATTTT
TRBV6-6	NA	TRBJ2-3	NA	CASSYPPDRQQYF	TGTGCCAGCAGTTACCCCCCAGACAGACAGCAGTATTTT
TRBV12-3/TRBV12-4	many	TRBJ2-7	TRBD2	CASSSRGLAGVHEQYF	TGTGCCAGCAGTTCGAGGGGACTAGCGGGAGTCCACGAGCAGTACTTC
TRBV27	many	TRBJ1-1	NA	CASSLSSGNTEAFF	TGTGCCAGCAGTTTATCATCGGGGAACACTGAAGCTTTCTTT
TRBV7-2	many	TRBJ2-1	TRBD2	CASHGLADYNEQFF	TGTGCCAGCCACGGACTAGCGGATTACAATGAGCAGTTCTTC
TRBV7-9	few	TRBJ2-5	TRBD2	CASSPPLAGGGETQYF	TGTGCCAGCAGCCCCCCACTAGCGGGAGGAGGGGAGACCCAGTACTTC
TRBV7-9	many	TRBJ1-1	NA	CASSLVRTGYEAFF	TGTGCCAGCAGCTTAGTACGTACAGGGTATGAAGCTTTCTTT
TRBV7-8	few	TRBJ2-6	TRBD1	CASSPIWTGALSGANVLTF	TGTGCCAGCAGCCCAATCTGGACAGGGGCCCTCTCTGGGGCCAACGTCCTGACTTTC
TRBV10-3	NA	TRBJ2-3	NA	CAISGGGTRTDTQYF	TGTGCCATCAGTGGGGGGGGCACCAGGACAGATACGCAGTATTTT
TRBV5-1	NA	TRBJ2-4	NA	CASSFGDLAKNIQYF	TGCGCCAGCAGCTTCGGGGACCTAGCCAAAAACATTCAGTACTTC
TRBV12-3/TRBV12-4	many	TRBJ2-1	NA	CASSPPSGSVNEQFF	TGTGCCAGCAGCCCCCCGAGTGGGTCAGTGAATGAGCAGTTCTTC
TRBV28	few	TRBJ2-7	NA	CASSPATPTYEQYF	TGTGCCAGCAGTCCAGCGACTCCCACCTACGAGCAGTACTTC
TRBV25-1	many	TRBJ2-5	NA	CASSEAGKQTQYF	TGTGCCAGCAGTGAAGCCGGAAAACAGACCCAGTACTTC
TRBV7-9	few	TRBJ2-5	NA	CASSLISGALHQETQYF	TGTGCCAGCAGCTTAATTTCCGGGGCCCTTCACCAAGAGACCCAGTACTTC
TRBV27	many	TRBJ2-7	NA	CASSLFRGDEQYF	TGTGCCAGCAGTTTATTTCGCGGGGACGAGCAGTACTTC
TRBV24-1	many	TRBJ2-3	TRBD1	CATSDVPGQGVMETDTQYF	TGTGCCACCAGTGATGTCCCGGGACAGGGGGTGATGGAAACAGATACGCAGTATTTT
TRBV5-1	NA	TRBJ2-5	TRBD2	CASSKGLAGGYETQYF	TGCGCCAGCAGCAAAGGACTAGCGGGAGGTTACGAGACCCAGTACTTC
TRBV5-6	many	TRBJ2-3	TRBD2	CASLAGVTDTQYF	TGTGCCAGTCTAGCGGGAGTCACAGATACGCAGTATTTT
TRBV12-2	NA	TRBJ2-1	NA	CASRPRTSGSPSSYNEQFF	TGTGCAAGTCGCCCTCGGACTAGCGGGAGCCCCAGCTCCTACAATGAGCAGTTCTTC
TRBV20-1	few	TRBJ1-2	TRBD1	CSARQGTGYGYTF	TGCAGTGCTAGACAGGGGACAGGGTATGGCTACACCTTC
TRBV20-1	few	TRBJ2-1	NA	CSARSRRSYNEQFF	TGCAGTGCTAGGTCTAGGCGCTCCTACAATGAGCAGTTCTTC
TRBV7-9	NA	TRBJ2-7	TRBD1	CASSLRTGNEQYF	TGTGCCAGCAGCTTGAGGACAGGGAACGAGCAGTACTTC
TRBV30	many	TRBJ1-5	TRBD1	CAWGTGVSNQPQHF	TGTGCCTGGGGGACAGGGGTCTCCAATCAGCCCCAGCATTTT
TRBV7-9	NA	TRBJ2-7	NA	CASSRGGFEQYF	TGTGCCAGCAGCAGGGGGGGGTTTGAGCAGTACTTC
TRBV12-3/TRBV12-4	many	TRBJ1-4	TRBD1	CASSTRQGGGEKLFF	TGTGCCAGCAGTACCCGACAGGGCGGGGGTGAAAAACTGTTTTTT
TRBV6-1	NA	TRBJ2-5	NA	CASSELRTAGRETQYF	TGTGCCAGCAGTGAACTGAGGACGGCAGGGAGGGAGACCCAGTACTTC
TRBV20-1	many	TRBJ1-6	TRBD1	CSAIGTGGWPPLHF	TGCAGTGCTATTGGGACAGGGGGGTGGCCACCCCTCCACTTT
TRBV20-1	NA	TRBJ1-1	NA	CSASKGGNTEAFF	TGCAGTGCTAGTAAGGGGGGGAACACTGAAGCTTTCTTT
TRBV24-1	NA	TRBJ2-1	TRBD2	CATSSGTSGRTLSNEQFF	TGTGCCACCTCCTCCGGGACTAGCGGGAGGACTCTCTCCAATGAGCAGTTCTTC
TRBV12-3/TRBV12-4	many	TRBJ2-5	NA	CASRPGPGTVEETQYF	TGTGCCAGCAGGCCCGGGCCAGGGACCGTTGAAGAGACCCAGTACTTC
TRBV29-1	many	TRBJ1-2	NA	CSVETSGGYTF	TGCAGCGTTGAAACTTCGGGTGGCTACACCTTC
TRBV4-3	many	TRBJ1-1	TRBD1	CASSQDLWDSNTEAFF	TGCGCCAGCAGCCAAGATCTCTGGGACAGTAACACTGAAGCTTTCTTT
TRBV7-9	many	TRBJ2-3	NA	CASSLVPGRNYTQYF	TGTGCCAGCAGCTTAGTTCCAGGGCGAAATTATACGCAGTATTTT